This T cell receptor beta chain derives from a study of shared clonotypes between healthy human individuals. The trim removed 0 bases at V and 7 bases at J, leaving 10 bases unmatched. CDR1 and CDR2 from the germline V gene are SGHTA and FQGNSA. The CDR3 contains 16 residues. Clones were read by immunoSEQ multiplex PCR, and TCRdb kept only the in-frame ones, dropping some. Among around 2.1 million clones listed, 90% to 97% were seen once. The J gene is TRBJ1-2, the V gene TRBV7-2; TRBD1 agrees at 8 bases. This receptor was identified in a young man in good health. The specimen was naive CD4+ T cells sorted from blood. As for subset: CD45RA+ positively selected. The CDR3 nucleotides are TGTGCCAGCAGCTTAGCGTCCAGGGGGCAGAAGGGTGGCTACACCTTC. Translating gives CASSLASRGQKGGYTF.